This T cell receptor (beta chain) emerged from a study of cytomegalovirus exposure and HLA in healthy donors. Study-wide points: Per published reports, the classifier diagnosed cytomegalovirus status with high specificity and sensitivity. According to the study, 160 or so TCR beta chains were cytomegalovirus-associated.

Donors were drawn from the approximately 120-subject validation cohort, separate from the approximately 620-subject first cohort. A note on this clone: The antigen remains undetermined.

CDR1 and CDR2 from the germline V gene are LNHDA and SQIVND (reference sequence). This CDR3 has 16 residues. V was pared by 5 bases and J by 5 bases, with 10 bases of the junction left unmatched. Method: immunoSEQ multiplex PCR; TCRdb's copy keeps in-frame clones and lacks some. The data show about 78,000 clones, 90% to 96% seen once. This TCR was sampled from a man between 18 and 29 years old in good health and CMV-seropositive. The chain employs TRBV19 and TRBJ2-3; TRBD2 matches 10 bases. The sample comprised PBMCs. The CDR3 is CASSHGLAVTGDTQYF. DNA for the CDR3: TGTGCCAGTAGTCACGGACTAGCGGTAACTGGAGATACGCAGTATTTT.